Listed below are T cell receptor beta chains from one sample, sequenced in a study of CXCR3-negative and CXCR3-positive naive CD8 T cells. From its re-call of the 5' RACE reads, TCRdb lists each CDR3 protein once, without DNA. The table for this sample gives approximately 100,000 distinct CDR3 sequences. Sequencing input: naive CXCR3+ CD8+ T cells from blood. The receptors derive from a human donor in good health. Some clones in this sample may be carry-over from other donors' samples. The CDR3 runs from the conserved cysteine through the conserved F or W.

j_gene,v_gene,len,CDR3aa
TRBJ2-7,TRBV7-9,12,CASSFPPYEQYF
TRBJ2-2,TRBV7-6,17,CASSLPIGLADTGELFF
TRBJ2-7,TRBV20-1,13,CSARTGTAYEQYF
TRBJ2-1,TRBV27,16,CASRLIRDSTYNEQFF
TRBJ2-7,TRBV20-1,15,CSARVLAGSSYGQYF
TRBJ1-2,TRBV7-9,16,CASSRSTDLINYGYTF
TRBJ2-7,TRBV25-1,12,CASSSSYYEQYF
TRBJ2-5,TRBV7-3,15,CASSPRQGTGETQYF
TRBJ2-7,TRBV2,14,CASSERERLFEQYF
TRBJ2-7,TRBV19,15,CASSISRDQAYEQYF
TRBJ1-1,TRBV5-5,14,CASSFSWGDTEAFF
TRBJ2-4,TRBV6-2/TRBV6-3,15,CASNKLGAEGNIQYF
TRBJ2-7,TRBV29-1,13,CSVETGTNYEQYF
TRBJ2-2,TRBV7-2,16,CASSLVGGHSTGELFF
TRBJ2-1,TRBV28,13,CASSLSSFHEQFF
TRBJ2-1,TRBV9,16,CASSAEAGGLNNEQFF
TRBJ1-2,TRBV7-9,16,CASSLGGQGDVYGYTF
TRBJ2-1,TRBV12-3/TRBV12-4,16,CASTTPEVANLNEQFF
TRBJ2-7,TRBV12-3/TRBV12-4,14,CASSYRDYTYEQYF
TRBJ1-6,TRBV6-5,16,CASRNTQSSYNSPLHF
TRBJ2-1,TRBV7-3,17,CASSPGLAVGAYNEQFF
TRBJ2-7,TRBV28,15,CASTAGPTITYEQYF
TRBJ2-2,TRBV7-6,17,CASSLGPAGPEAGELFF
TRBJ2-7,TRBV28,15,CASSLRGYLAGEQYF
TRBJ2-1,TRBV24-1,14,CATSGTSGSDEQFF
TRBJ1-1,TRBV7-9,15,CASSLAPQGKSEAFF
TRBJ1-1,TRBV19,14,CASSPWTENTEAFF
TRBJ1-2,TRBV3-1,18,CASSLNLFRDGTNYGYTF
TRBJ1-5,TRBV30,15,CAWSVGAARNEPQHF
TRBJ2-3,TRBV4-2,14,CASSHLDPGDTQYF
TRBJ2-7,TRBV30,11,CAWSVTVEQYF
TRBJ2-5,TRBV28,14,CASSLFAGQETQYF
TRBJ2-3,TRBV11-2,16,CASSSTSGGLADTQYF
TRBJ2-7,TRBV12-3/TRBV12-4,14,CASRLGGPRGEQYF
TRBJ1-3,TRBV10-3,20,CAISPFAGHQNTVSGNTIYF
TRBJ2-7,TRBV20-1,14,CSARRTGDLYEQYF
TRBJ2-1,TRBV29-1,14,CSVEERSLYNEQFF
TRBJ2-5,TRBV7-2,18,CASSVPGQGAVVEETQYF
TRBJ2-7,TRBV30,12,CAWSPGTNEQYF
TRBJ2-5,TRBV7-7,13,CASSLGIQETQYF
TRBJ2-3,TRBV29-1,15,CSEGGQAAPTDTQYF
TRBJ2-7,TRBV4-1,14,CASSSRTGDYEQYF
TRBJ2-7,TRBV13,14,CASSSRDRGYEQYF
TRBJ2-3,TRBV18,15,CASSPEVVVADTQYF
TRBJ2-1,TRBV15,14,CATSPEWGNNEQFF
TRBJ2-7,TRBV7-9,15,CASSSESSHSYEQYF
TRBJ1-4,TRBV19,16,CASSITTSAANEKLFF
TRBJ1-2,TRBV7-9,15,CASSLGMGHGYGYTF
TRBJ2-7,TRBV4-3,14,CASSQGTQGSEQYF
TRBJ2-7,TRBV6-2/TRBV6-3,15,CASSEEAGGSYEQYF